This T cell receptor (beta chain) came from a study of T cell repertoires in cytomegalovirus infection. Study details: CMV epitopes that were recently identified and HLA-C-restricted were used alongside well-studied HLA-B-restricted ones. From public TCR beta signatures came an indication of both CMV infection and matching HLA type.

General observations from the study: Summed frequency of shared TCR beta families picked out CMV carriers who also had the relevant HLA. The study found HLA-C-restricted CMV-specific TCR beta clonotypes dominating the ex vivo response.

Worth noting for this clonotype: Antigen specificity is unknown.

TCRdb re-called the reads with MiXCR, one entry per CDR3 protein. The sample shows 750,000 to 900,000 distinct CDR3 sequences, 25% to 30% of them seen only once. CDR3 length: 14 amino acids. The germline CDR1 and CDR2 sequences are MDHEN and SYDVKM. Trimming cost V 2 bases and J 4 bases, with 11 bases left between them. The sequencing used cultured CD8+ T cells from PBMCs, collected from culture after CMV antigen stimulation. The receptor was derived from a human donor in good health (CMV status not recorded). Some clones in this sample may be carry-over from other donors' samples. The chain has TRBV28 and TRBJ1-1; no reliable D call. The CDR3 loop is CASSLTDGCTEAFF. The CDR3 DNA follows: TGTGCCAGCAGTTTAACCGACGGATGCACTGAAGCTTTCTTT.